The clone carrying this T cell receptor (beta chain) was observed at least ten times. Antigen specificity is unknown. Noted time point: persistent/refractory GD, antithyroid drugs over 5 years with positive TRAb. There was RNA extracted from PBMCs, and the TCR library was made from it. Staff took roughly 9.1 milliliters of peripheral blood and put it into EDTA tubes. The CDR3 totals 14 residues. Germline values: CDR1 KGHSH, CDR2 LQKENI. Trimming removed 6 bases at V and 5 bases at J, with 16 bases between. The record originates from a study of regulatory T cells in long-lasting Graves disease. Study overall: Persistent Graves' disease required over 5 years of antithyroid drugs and positive TSH receptor antibodies.

Library construction for TCR beta used iRepertoire HTBI primers and Arm-PCR of CDR3 regions. TCRdb used MiXCR to reprocess the multiplex PCR reads, holding one entry per CDR3 protein. The sample contains some 450,000 distinct CDR3 sequences, about a quarter of which appear only once. Study-wide results and caveats: Favored gene segments in persistent disease were TRBV28, TRBJ1-2 and TRBJ2-5.

Here the sequenced sample was peripheral blood mononuclear cells (PBMCs), taken when the disease was refractory, from a patient treated with antithyroid drugs. The source is a female donor with Graves disease. This chain uses TRBV18 with TRBJ2-5; D is possibly TRBD1 (6 bases). In nucleotides, the CDR3 is TGTGCCAGCTCGCGAGACACAGGGTCGGAGACCCAGTACTTC. This translates into CASSRDTGSETQYF.